The 3 T cell receptor beta chains listed next were all sequenced from one sample in a study of blood T cell repertoires in COVID-19. Generated by immunoSEQ multiplex PCR, the TCRdb table keeps only in-frame clones and is missing some. The profile shows tens of thousands of clones, roughly 89% of them singletons. The sequenced sample consisted of peripheral blood. The source of these receptors is a human donor in a cohort sampled during active COVID-19.

The CDR3 sequence: CASSYKQVPGPSYEQYF. Here the CDR3 DNA reads TGTGCCAGCAGTTATAAACAGGTCCCAGGACCTTCCTACGAGCAGTACTTC. V is TRBV6-2 or TRBV6-3 and J is TRBJ2-7, with D possibly TRBD1 on 5 matching bases. CDR3 size: 17 residues. Germline-derived CDR1 and CDR2 are MNHEY and SVGEGT. Trimming stripped 3 bases from V and 1 base from J, with 19 bases between.

The rearrangement links TRBV4-3 to TRBJ1-1; D is undetermined. CDR1 and CDR2 (germline): LGHNA, YSLEER. The CDR3 is made up of 16 amino acids. V dropped 1 base and J dropped 0 bases, with 12 bases sitting between them. The CDR3 spells CASSQVYPGVNTEAFF. CDR3 in DNA: TGCGCCAGCAGCCAAGTTTACCCCGGAGTGAACACTGAAGCTTTCTTT.

This sequence joins TRBV7-9 and TRBJ2-1; 7 positions agree with TRBD1. Trimming took 5 bases from V and 15 from J; bases not matched to a gene: 7. The CDR3 extends over 11 amino acids. Looked up from germline, CDR1 is SEHNR and CDR2 is FQNEAQ (reference sequence). Written as DNA, the CDR3 is TGTGCCAGCAGCCCAGACAGGGATCCGTTCTTC. It specifies CASSPDRDPFF. Supplemented by reference TRBV7-9 and TRBJ2-1, the full variable domain reads DTGVSQNPRHKITKRGQNVTFRCDPISEHNRLYWYRQTLGQGPEFLTYFQNEAQLEKSRLLSDRFSAERPKGSFSTLEIQRTEQGDSAMYLCASSPDRDPFFGPGTRLTVL.